Presented here are 11 T cell receptor beta chains from one specimen sequenced in a study of blood T cell repertoires in COVID-19 (dated by TCRdb to 2019 to 2021). The library was obtained by the immunoSEQ multiplex PCR assay. Here the immuneACCESS table is served through TCRdb, limited to in-frame sequences with V and J called. Missing clones are a known gap in these copies; in checked studies unresolved V genes cover under half, and the rest lacks a known reason. The sample yields about 250,000 clones; about 80% were counted once. Roughly 9.8% of the sample belongs to the ten largest clones. Material: peripheral blood. The receptors were gathered from an elderly man with acute or convalescent COVID-19.

The chain uses TRBV5-1 and TRBJ2-1; a weak D match, TRBD2 (6 bases). This CDR3 spans 15 amino acids. In germline, CDR1 is SGHRS, CDR2 YFSETQ. With 1 base removed from V and 5 bases from J, the gap between germline ends came to 13 bases. The CDR3 DNA reads as TGCGCCAGCAGCTTGTTTAGCGGTACCCACAATGAGCAGTTCTTC. Protein sequence: CASSLFSGTHNEQFF.

This chain joins TRBV7-8 and TRBJ2-2; 10 bases align to TRBD1. CDR1 SGHVS and CDR2 FQNEAQ come from the germline V gene. The CDR3 is made up of 17 amino acids. The V segment lost 8 bases and the J segment 5 bases; nucleotides outside the gene matches: 14. The CDR3 nucleotides read TGTGCCAGCCTTCATGGGTCGACAGGGGGCACGACCGGGGAGCTGTTTTTT. It codes for CASLHGSTGGTTGELFF.

The genes are TRBV2 and TRBJ2-7; 10 bases line up with TRBD1. J lost 6 bases, V lost 4 bases, and 6 bases had no gene match. Germline assignment: CDR1 SNHLY and CDR2 FYNNEI. The CDR3 loop spans 14 amino acids. CDR3 in DNA: TGTGCCAGCAGTGGGCTCGGGGACAGGGGCGAGCAGTACTTC. It encodes CASSGLGDRGEQYF. The whole variable domain, remainder taken from reference TRBV2 and TRBJ2-7, is EPEVTQTPSHQVTQMGQEVILRCVPISNHLYFYWYRQILGQKVEFLVSFYNNEISEKSEIFDDQFSVERPDGSNFTLKIRSTKLEDSAMYFCASSGLGDRGEQYFGPGTRLTVT.

This chain joins TRBV9 and TRBJ1-2; D is unresolved. The V end was cut by 0 bases, the J end by 5 bases, with 14 bases between. Germline CDR1 is SGDLS and CDR2 is YYNGEE. This CDR3 region has 15 residues. The CDR3 loop reads CASSVAMTSIYGYTF. CDR3 bases: TGTGCCAGCAGCGTAGCTATGACTAGCATATATGGCTACACCTTC. The variable domain in full, with the rest retrieved from reference TRBV9 and TRBJ1-2, is DSGVTQTPKHLITATGQRVTLRCSPRSGDLSVYWYQQSLDQGLQFLIQYYNGEERAKGNILERFSAQQFPDLHSELNLSSLELGDSALYFCASSVAMTSIYGYTFGSGTRLTVV.

The V call is TRBV11-2, the J call TRBJ1-5; D gene unclear. Between the trimmed V and J ends, which lost 0 bases and 4 bases, there was a span of 10 bases. The CDR3 is 15 amino acids. The V gene's germline CDR1 is SGHAT and CDR2 FQNNGV. CDR3 residues: CASSLDFGGNQPQHF. The DNA of the CDR3 is TGTGCCAGCAGCTTAGATTTTGGAGGGAATCAGCCCCAGCATTTT.

The chain recombines TRBV7-8 with TRBJ1-1; D unresolved. CDR3 size: 13 residues. V shed 5 bases and J shed 3 bases, with 10 bases lying between them. Germline lookup yields CDR1 SGHVS and CDR2 FQNEAQ. The CDR3: CASSRTRDTEAFF. CDR3 DNA sequence: TGTGCCAGCAGCCGAACCCGGGACACTGAAGCTTTCTTT.

This sequence joins TRBV5-8 and TRBJ2-5; TRBD1 aligns across 7 bases. CDR3 length: 14 amino acids. Losses at the gene ends were 4 bases for V and 4 bases for J; bases not matched to a gene: 7. CDR1 is SGHTS, CDR2 YDEGEE, per germline. CDR3 in DNA: TGTGCCAGCAGCCTACGACAGGGAACAGAGACCCAGTACTTC. This codes for CASSLRQGTETQYF.

This chain connects TRBV7-8 to TRBJ1-1, with D perhaps matching TRBD1 (5 bases). Trimming removed 3 bases from V and 5 bases from J, with 10 bases in between. From germline, CDR1 is SGHVS and CDR2 FQNEAQ. CDR3 size: 13 residues. CDR3 residues: CASSFLRATEAFF. As DNA, the CDR3 is TGTGCCAGCAGCTTCCTCAGGGCGACTGAAGCTTTCTTT.

The chain is built from TRBV6-5 and TRBJ2-7, with unresolved D. The ends were cut back, 6 bases at V and 4 bases at J, with 16 bases in the middle. Germline CDR1 MNHEY, CDR2 SVGAGI. The CDR3 has 14 amino acids. Written as DNA, the CDR3 is TGTGCCAGCAGAAAGGAGTTAATTGCGTACGAGCAGTACTTC. Protein: CASRKELIAYEQYF.

The rearrangement links TRBV4-1 to TRBJ1-1; 10 bases agree with TRBD1. Germline V gene data show CDR1 as MGHRA and CDR2 as YSYEKL. V lost 3 bases, J lost 6 bases, and 7 bases stayed unmatched. CDR3 length equals 15 residues. The CDR3 DNA reads TGCGCCAGCAGCCAGTGGGACAGGGGATGGCCTGAAGCTTTCTTT. Translated: CASSQWDRGWPEAFF.

The chain is built from TRBV11-1 and TRBJ1-2; TRBD1 matches at 10 bases. Germline loops: CDR1 SGHAT, CDR2 FQDESV (reference sequence). V shed 2 bases, J shed 6 bases, and the junction held 9 bases outside the gene matches. This CDR3 has 16 amino acids. This CDR3 is CASSLTGTGDRDGYTF. The CDR3, as DNA: TGTGCCAGCAGCTTAACCGGGACAGGGGATCGGGATGGCTACACCTTC.